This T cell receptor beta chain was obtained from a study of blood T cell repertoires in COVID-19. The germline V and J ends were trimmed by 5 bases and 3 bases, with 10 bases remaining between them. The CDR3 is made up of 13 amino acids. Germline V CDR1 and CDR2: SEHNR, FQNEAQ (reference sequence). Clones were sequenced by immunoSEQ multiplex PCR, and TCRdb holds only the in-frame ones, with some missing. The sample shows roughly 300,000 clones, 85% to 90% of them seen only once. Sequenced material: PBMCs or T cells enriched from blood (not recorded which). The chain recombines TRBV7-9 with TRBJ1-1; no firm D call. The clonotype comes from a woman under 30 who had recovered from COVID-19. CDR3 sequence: CASSRDIDTEAFF. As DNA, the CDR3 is TGTGCCAGCAGCCGAGATATCGACACTGAAGCTTTCTTT.